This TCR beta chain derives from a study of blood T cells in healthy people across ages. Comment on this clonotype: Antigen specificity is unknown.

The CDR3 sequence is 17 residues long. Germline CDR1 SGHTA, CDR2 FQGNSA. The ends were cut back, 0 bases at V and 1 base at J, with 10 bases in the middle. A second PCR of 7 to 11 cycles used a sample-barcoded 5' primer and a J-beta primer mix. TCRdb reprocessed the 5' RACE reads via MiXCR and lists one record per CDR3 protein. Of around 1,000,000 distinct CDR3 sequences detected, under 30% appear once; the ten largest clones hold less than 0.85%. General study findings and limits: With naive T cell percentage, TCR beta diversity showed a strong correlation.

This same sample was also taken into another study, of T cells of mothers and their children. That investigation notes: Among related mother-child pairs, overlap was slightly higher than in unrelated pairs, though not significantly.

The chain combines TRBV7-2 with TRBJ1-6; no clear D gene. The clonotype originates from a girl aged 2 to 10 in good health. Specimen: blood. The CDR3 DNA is TGTGCCAGCAGCTTAGCCTTAATAAAGTCCTATAATTCACCCCTCCACTTT. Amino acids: CASSLALIKSYNSPLHF.